One and the same sample provided the 18 T cell receptor beta chains below, sequenced in a study of shared clonotypes between healthy human individuals. In the naive CD8 group, cells lacked CD45RO and were positively selected for CCR7, so terminally differentiated effector memory CD45RA+ cells were left out. The method was immunoSEQ multiplex PCR; TCRdb's version includes in-frame clones alone and lacks a portion of them. The data show 2 million to 2.5 million clones, around 93% seen once. The source material was naive CD8+ T cells from PBMCs. All receptors come from a man in his late teens or twenties in good health. Some clones in this sample may be carry-over from other donors' samples.

The rearrangement uses TRBV27 and TRBJ2-1, with D possibly being TRBD1 (6 bases). Germline CDR1 MNHEY, CDR2 SMNVEV (reference sequence). Trimming pared 7 bases from V and 8 bases from J, leaving 15 bases between. The CDR3 consists of 13 residues. CDR3 DNA: TGTGCCAGCATTAGTAAAGGGGGATATGAGCAGTTCTTC. Amino acid sequence: CASISKGGYEQFF.

This chain links TRBV2 with TRBJ2-7, with D uncertain. The CDR3 runs 12 residues. Germline assignment: CDR1 SNHLY and CDR2 FYNNEI. Deletions cut 3 bases from V and 7 bases from J, with 10 bases between. CDR3 DNA: TGTGCCAGCAGTGACGGGTCAGAGGAGCAGTACTTC. The encoded protein is CASSDGSEEQYF. Full variable domain (outside the CDR3, taken from reference TRBV2 and TRBJ2-7): EPEVTQTPSHQVTQMGQEVILRCVPISNHLYFYWYRQILGQKVEFLVSFYNNEISEKSEIFDDQFSVERPDGSNFTLKIRSTKLEDSAMYFCASSDGSEEQYFGPGTRLTVT.

The CDR3 loop is CATSSIRAYEQYF. The CDR3 DNA is TGTGCCACCAGCAGTATAAGGGCCTACGAGCAGTACTTC. The rearrangement joins TRBV15 to TRBJ2-7, with no clear D. CDR3 length: 13 residues. Trimming cost V 3 bases and J 2 bases, with 8 bases left between them. Germline lookup yields CDR1 LNHNV and CDR2 YYDKDF (reference sequence).

The chain recombines TRBV11-2 with TRBJ2-7, with 11 nucleotides matching TRBD2. This CDR3 has 16 residues. Germline loops: CDR1 SGHAT, CDR2 FQNNGV. Germline trimming cut 0 bases from V and 3 bases from J; bases unmatched to any gene: 4. The CDR3 loop is CASSLDRSGRDYEQYF. In nucleotides, the CDR3 is TGTGCCAGCAGCTTAGATCGTAGCGGGAGGGACTACGAGCAGTACTTC.

This rearrangement joins TRBV27 to TRBJ2-3; D gene ambiguous. V lost 5 bases and J 3 bases, leaving 9 bases between the germline ends. Germline V gene data show CDR1 as MNHEY and CDR2 as SMNVEV (reference sequence). The length of the CDR3 is 13 residues. The CDR3: CASSPPGTDTQYF. The CDR3 DNA reads as TGTGCCAGCAGTCCCCCTGGTACAGATACGCAGTATTTT.

V usage is TRBV28 and J usage is TRBJ1-2; 9 positions match TRBD1. Germline assignment: CDR1 MDHEN and CDR2 SYDVKM. The junction had 14 bases not matched to a gene; V was cut back by 6 bases and J by 3 bases. CDR3 length: 17 residues. The CDR3 loop reads CASSRRQGDASHYGYTF. CDR3 in DNA: TGTGCCAGCAGCCGAAGACAGGGGGATGCCAGTCACTATGGCTACACCTTC.

CDR3 amino acids: CASSPGGQGYVEQFF. In nucleotides, the CDR3 is TGCGCCAGCAGCCCTGGGGGACAGGGTTATGTTGAGCAGTTCTTC. This rearrangement joins TRBV4-1 to TRBJ2-1; 9 bases are shared with TRBD1. The CDR3 has 15 residues. J lost 9 bases, V lost 4 bases, and 10 bases had no gene match. Germline V gene sequence: CDR1 MGHRA, CDR2 YSYEKL.

In DNA, the CDR3 is TGTGCCAGCAGTGAGGATCCTTCCTACGAGCAGTACTTC. It translates to CASSEDPSYEQYF. V and J are TRBV6-1 and TRBJ2-7; no clear D gene. V shed 3 bases and J shed 1 base, with 7 bases lying between them. CDR1 is MNHNS, CDR2 SASEGT, per germline. The CDR3 runs 13 residues.

The V and J genes are TRBV14 and TRBJ2-7; TRBD2 matches at 12 bases. V shed 3 bases and J 3 bases; nucleotides not matched to a gene: 12. The CDR3 runs 18 residues. CDR1 SGHDN and CDR2 FVKESK come from the germline V gene. The CDR3 nucleotides read TGTGCCAGCAGCCATCTAGCGGGAGGGTATGTAGAAGGCTACGAGCAGTACTTC. Amino acids: CASSHLAGGYVEGYEQYF.

V and J are TRBV9 and TRBJ2-1, with a weak D call TRBD1 (5 bases). The CDR3 sequence is 14 residues long. Looked up from germline, CDR1 is SGDLS and CDR2 is YYNGEE. Trimming left V 0 bases short and J 6 bases short, with 10 bases between. As DNA, the CDR3 is TGTGCCAGCAGCGTAGGGGCAGGGCGCAATGAGCAGTTCTTC. This encodes CASSVGAGRNEQFF.

V gene TRBV29-1 combines with J gene TRBJ2-1; D remains unclear. Germline V lookup: CDR1 SQVTM, CDR2 ANQGSEA. The CDR3 length is 11 residues. Trimming shortened V by 5 bases and J by 12 bases, and 14 bases separated the two germline ends. For the CDR3, the DNA is TGCAGCGTTAGTGAGAATTTCGGGCAGTTCTTC. This encodes CSVSENFGQFF.

Remarks on this clone: Distinct nucleotide sequences in the sample also encode this CDR3. The CDR3 region is CASSAGRTEAFF. CDR3 nucleotides: TGTGCCAGCAGTGCGGGACGAACTGAAGCTTTCTTT. J is TRBJ1-1 and V is TRBV6-1; D may be TRBD1 (5 bases). Germline V lookup: CDR1 MNHNS, CDR2 SASEGT. This CDR3 has 12 amino acids. V was pared by 4 bases and J by 5 bases, with 8 bases between.

The sample holds one count of this clone. This CDR3 is also generated by other DNA sequences in the sample. The rearrangement links TRBV29-1 to TRBJ1-4, with D hard to call. CDR3 length equals 12 residues. The V gene's germline CDR1 is SQVTM and CDR2 ANQGSEA. Trimming cost V 5 bases and J 0 bases, with 4 bases left between them. The CDR3 loop is CSVRATNEKLFF. The DNA for the CDR3 is TGCAGCGTTAGAGCAACTAATGAAAAACTGTTTTTT. The full variable domain, with the rest looked up from reference TRBV29-1 and TRBJ1-4, is SAVISQKPSRDICQRGTSLTIQCQVDSQVTMMFWYRQQPGQSLTLIATANQGSEATYESGFVIDKFPISRPNLTFSTLTVSNMSPEDSSIYLCSVRATNEKLFFGSGTQLSVL.

This clone was seen a single time. The CDR3 region has the DNA TGTGCCAGCAGCTTATTTGGAGGGATGCTTGAGGGGCAGTACTTC. It codes for CASSLFGGMLEGQYF. This chain uses TRBV7-3 with TRBJ2-7; possibly TRBD2 for D (6 bases). V lost 2 bases to trimming and J lost 9 bases, with 20 bases between them. Germline loops: CDR1 SGHTA, CDR2 FQGTGA. The CDR3 is 15 amino acids.

The rearrangement uses TRBV2 and TRBJ2-1; TRBD2 agrees at 8 bases. The germline V gene has CDR1 SNHLY and CDR2 FYNNEI. This CDR3 is built from 18 residues. J was trimmed by 2 bases and V by 3 bases; bases with no gene match: 12. The chain's CDR3 is CASSDPPTSGITYNEQFF. The CDR3 DNA reads TGTGCCAGCAGTGATCCCCCAACTAGCGGAATTACCTACAATGAGCAGTTCTTC.

V is TRBV11-2 and J is TRBJ2-1; D uncertain. The CDR3 runs 11 residues. V was cut by 4 bases and J by 7 bases, with 5 bases left in between. Looked up from germline, CDR1 is SGHAT and CDR2 is FQNNGV. The CDR3 coding sequence is TGTGCCAGCAGCTCAAGGAATGAGCAGTTCTTC. Its protein is CASSSRNEQFF. Filled out from reference TRBV11-2 and TRBJ2-1, the complete variable domain reads EAGVAQSPRYKIIEKRQSVAFWCNPISGHATLYWYQQILGQGPKLLIQFQNNGVVDDSQLPKDRFSAERLKGVDSTLKIQPAKLEDSAVYLCASSSRNEQFFGPGTRLTVL.

The chain recombines TRBV2 with TRBJ2-1, with 11 bases identical to TRBD2. Germline-derived CDR1 and CDR2 are SNHLY and FYNNEI. This CDR3 is built from 16 residues. J lost 6 bases, V lost 6 bases, and 10 bases had no gene match. CDR3 protein: CASSRTSGHPLNEQFF. The DNA of the CDR3 is TGTGCCAGCAGCAGGACTAGCGGGCACCCCCTCAATGAGCAGTTCTTC.

The gene calls are TRBV11-2 and TRBJ2-5, with 7 bases aligning to TRBD1. V shed 5 bases and J 2 bases; nucleotides not matched to a gene: 8. This CDR3 contains 15 residues. Germline values: CDR1 SGHAT, CDR2 FQNNGV. CDR3 protein: CASSDRQGIQETQYF. DNA of the CDR3: TGTGCCAGCAGCGATAGACAGGGAATACAAGAGACCCAGTACTTC.